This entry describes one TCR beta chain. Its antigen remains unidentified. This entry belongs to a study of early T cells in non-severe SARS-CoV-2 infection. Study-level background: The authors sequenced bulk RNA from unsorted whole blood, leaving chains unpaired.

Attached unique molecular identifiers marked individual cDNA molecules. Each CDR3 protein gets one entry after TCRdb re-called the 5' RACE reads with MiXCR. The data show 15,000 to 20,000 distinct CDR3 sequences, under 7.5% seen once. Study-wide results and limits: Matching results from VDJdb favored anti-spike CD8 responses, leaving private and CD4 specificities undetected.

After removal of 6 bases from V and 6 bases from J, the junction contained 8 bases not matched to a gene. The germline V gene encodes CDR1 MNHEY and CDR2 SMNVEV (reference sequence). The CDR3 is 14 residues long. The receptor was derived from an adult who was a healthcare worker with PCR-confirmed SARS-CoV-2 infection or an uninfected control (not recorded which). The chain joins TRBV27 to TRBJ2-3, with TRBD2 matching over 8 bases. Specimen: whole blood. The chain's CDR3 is CASRIREGGDTQYF. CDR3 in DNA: TGTGCCAGCAGGATACGGGAGGGTGGGGATACGCAGTATTTT.